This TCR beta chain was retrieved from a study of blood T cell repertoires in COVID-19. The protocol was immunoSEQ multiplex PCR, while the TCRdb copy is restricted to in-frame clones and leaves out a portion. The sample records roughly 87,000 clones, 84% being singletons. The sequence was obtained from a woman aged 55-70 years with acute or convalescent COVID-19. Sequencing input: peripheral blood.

CDR3 loop: CASSSPPLYEQYF. For the CDR3, the DNA is TGTGCCAGCAGCTCCCCCCCCCTGTACGAGCAGTACTTC. The chain employs TRBV7-2 and TRBJ2-7; D not certain. Germline assignment: CDR1 SGHTA and CDR2 FQGNSA. Trimming took 4 bases from V and 4 from J, leaving 11 bases between them. The CDR3 is made up of 13 amino acids.